One sample yielded the 20 T cell receptor beta chains listed below, sequenced in a study. Profiling relied on immunoSEQ multiplex PCR, and the TCRdb table lists in-frame clones only, not all of them. This table has about 50,000 clones, approximately 95% appearing once. Material for sequencing was PBMCs. The receptors come from a man between 40 and 49 years old with rheumatoid arthritis.

The J gene is TRBJ2-3, the V gene TRBV30; TRBD1 aligns across 7 bases. The CDR3 runs to 15 residues. Germline CDR1 reads GTSNPN; CDR2 reads SVGIG (reference sequence). V lost 4 bases to trimming and J lost 5 bases; unmatched junction nucleotides: 12. The CDR3, as DNA: TGTGCCTGGAACGGGAAAAGGGGGCTAAAAGATACGCAGTATTTT. The encoded protein is CAWNGKRGLKDTQYF.

The chain uses TRBV11-2 and TRBJ2-7, with TRBD1 matching 7 bases. This CDR3 has 13 amino acids. The V segment lost 4 bases and the J segment 3 bases; nucleotides outside the gene matches: 3. CDR1 and CDR2 from the germline V gene are SGHAT and FQNNGV. The CDR3 DNA reads TGTGCCAGCAGCTACGGGACAGACTACGAGCAGTACTTC. Encoded protein: CASSYGTDYEQYF. Variable domain in full (rest from reference TRBV11-2 and TRBJ2-7): EAGVAQSPRYKIIEKRQSVAFWCNPISGHATLYWYQQILGQGPKLLIQFQNNGVVDDSQLPKDRFSAERLKGVDSTLKIQPAKLEDSAVYLCASSYGTDYEQYFGPGTRLTVT.

The chain has TRBV28 and TRBJ1-3, with 7 nucleotides matching TRBD1. J gave up 4 bases and V 5 bases, and 5 bases lay outside the gene matches. CDR3 length: 14 residues. Germline V gene lookup returns CDR1 MDHEN and CDR2 SYDVKM. The CDR3 DNA sequence: TGTGCCAGCAGTGCCGCACAGGGGGGAAACACCATATATTTT. It is translated as CASSAAQGGNTIYF. The full variable domain, with the rest looked up from reference TRBV28 and TRBJ1-3, is DVKVTQSSRYLVKRTGEKVFLECVQDMDHENMFWYRQDPGLGLRLIYFSYDVKMKEKGDIPEGYSVSREKKERFSLILESASTNQTSMYLCASSAAQGGNTIYFGEGSWLTVV.

This clone occurred once. The chain has TRBV29-1 and TRBJ2-6; 11 bases agree with TRBD1. Trimming removed 4 bases from V and 1 base from J; junction bases left unmatched: 9. Germline V gene data show CDR1 as SQVTM and CDR2 as ANQGSEA. The CDR3 extends over 18 amino acids. The CDR3 nucleotides are TGCAGCGTTGTCTCCGGACAGGGGGCGATATCTGGGGCCAACGTCCTGACTTTC. It yields the protein CSVVSGQGAISGANVLTF.

The chain carries TRBV10-3 and TRBJ2-3, with D perhaps matching TRBD1 (6 bases). This CDR3 has 15 residues. Per the germline V gene, CDR1 is ENHRY and CDR2 is SYGVKD. V lost 3 bases to trimming and J lost 1 base, with 11 bases between them. The CDR3 loop reads CAISDLGAGTDTQYF. CDR3 DNA sequence: TGTGCCATCAGTGATCTGGGGGCTGGCACAGATACGCAGTATTTT.

The chain recombines TRBV29-1 with TRBJ2-2; no clear D. CDR1 is SQVTM, CDR2 ANQGSEA, per germline. Trimming removed 4 bases from V and 1 base from J, with 4 bases in between. The CDR3 has 12 residues. CDR3 region: CSVGWNTGELFF. The CDR3 DNA sequence: TGCAGCGTTGGCTGGAACACCGGGGAGCTGTTTTTT.

The chain is built from TRBV29-1 and TRBJ2-1; 8 bases fit TRBD1. V lost 4 bases, J lost 8 bases, and 16 bases stayed unmatched. The germline V gene encodes CDR1 SQVTM and CDR2 ANQGSEA. The CDR3 is made up of 16 amino acids. Here the CDR3 DNA reads TGCAGCGTTGGTGCCACCGGGACAGGCAAGGTTGATGAGCAGTTCTTC. Translating it yields CSVGATGTGKVDEQFF.

The chain employs TRBV6-5 and TRBJ1-5; D remains unclear. The CDR3 consists of 14 residues. In germline, CDR1 is MNHEY, CDR2 SVGAGI. V was shortened by 5 bases and J by 7 bases, with 15 bases between the two germline ends. In DNA, the CDR3 is TGTGCCAGCAGTCTATTACCACAAGGCCAGCCCCAGCATTTT. Its protein product is CASSLLPQGQPQHF.

The chain couples TRBV5-4 to TRBJ1-1; 11 positions match TRBD1. The CDR3 spans 15 residues. Per the germline V gene, CDR1 is SGHNT and CDR2 is YYREEE (reference sequence). V was clipped by 4 bases and J by 5 bases; unmatched bases: 7. CDR3 DNA sequence: TGTGCCAGCAGCGCGGACAGGGGGCCGGGGACTGAAGCTTTCTTT. Its protein is CASSADRGPGTEAFF. Full variable domain (outside the CDR3, taken from reference TRBV5-4 and TRBJ1-1): ETGVTQSPTHLIKTRGQQVTLRCSSQSGHNTVSWYQQALGQGPQFIFQYYREEENGRGNFPPRFSGLQFPNYSSELNVNALELDDSALYLCASSADRGPGTEAFFGQGTRLTVV.

The chain carries TRBV9 and TRBJ1-2; no clear D. The CDR3 is 16 residues long. V was cut by 0 bases and J by 6 bases, with 18 bases left in between. Germline CDR1 and CDR2: SGDLS and YYNGEE. CDR3 loop: CASSVGVGIAIDGYTF. DNA of the CDR3: TGTGCCAGCAGCGTAGGGGTAGGGATAGCTATTGATGGCTACACCTTC.

This clone was counted between two and nine times. J is TRBJ2-1 and V is TRBV19; no reliable D call. CDR3 length: 12 amino acids. The germline V gene encodes CDR1 LNHDA and CDR2 SQIVND (reference sequence). V was trimmed by 3 bases and J by 5 bases, leaving 5 bases between them. CDR3 residues: CASSMGNNEQFF. The CDR3, as DNA: TGTGCCAGTAGTATGGGAAACAATGAGCAGTTCTTC. Drawing the rest from reference TRBV19 and TRBJ2-1, the complete variable domain is DGGITQSPKYLFRKEGQNVTLSCEQNLNHDAMYWYRQDPGQGLRLIYYSQIVNDFQKGDIAEGYSVSREKKESFPLTVTSAQKNPTAFYLCASSMGNNEQFFGPGTRLTVL.

This clone was found once. The chain carries TRBV7-9 and TRBJ1-6; possibly TRBD1 for D (5 bases). The V gene lost 4 bases and the J gene lost 5 bases, with 12 bases spanning the gap. The germline V gene encodes CDR1 SEHNR and CDR2 FQNEAQ (reference sequence). This CDR3 region has 15 residues. CDR3 DNA sequence: TGTGCCAGCAGCTCCCTGGGGGTGGATAATTCACCCCTCCACTTT. Its translation is CASSSLGVDNSPLHF.

The chain combines TRBV6-5 with TRBJ1-2, with a weak D call TRBD1 (6 bases). The V gene lost 5 bases and the J gene lost 6 bases, with 16 bases spanning the gap. CDR1 is MNHEY and CDR2 is SVGAGI in the germline V gene. CDR3 length: 14 residues. CDR3 amino acids: CASSQTGTLNGYTF. The CDR3, as DNA: TGTGCCAGCAGTCAAACCGGGACATTGAATGGCTACACCTTC.

The chain joins TRBV12-3 or TRBV12-4 to TRBJ1-1; D not certain. Trimming pared 5 bases from V and 11 bases from J, leaving 12 bases between. The CDR3 contains 11 residues. CDR3 nucleotides: TGTGCCAGCAGTATGGGTCCAGAGGCTTTCTTT. This encodes CASSMGPEAFF.

The chain carries TRBV6-2 or TRBV6-3 and TRBJ2-3; TRBD2 agrees at 7 bases. Looked up from germline, CDR1 is MNHEY and CDR2 is SVGEGT. The J segment lost 8 bases and the V segment lost 5 bases, leaving 10 bases of the junction unmatched. CDR3 length: 14 residues. CDR3 region: CASSRGLEIGTQYF. CDR3 coding DNA: TGTGCCAGCAGTAGAGGACTAGAAATTGGTACGCAGTATTTT.

The J gene is TRBJ2-3, the V gene TRBV5-1; 7 bases match TRBD1. This CDR3 contains 14 residues. Unmatched junction bases numbered 8, after V lost 4 bases and J lost 6 bases. Germline V CDR1 and CDR2: SGHRS, YFSETQ. CDR3 coding DNA: TGCGCCAGCAGCCCCTCAGGGGGTTCGGATACGCAGTATTTT. Residues: CASSPSGGSDTQYF.

The genes are TRBV28 and TRBJ1-1; perhaps TRBD1 as D (5 bases). Germline loops: CDR1 MDHEN, CDR2 SYDVKM. V was clipped by 6 bases and J by 4 bases, with 18 bases between them. The CDR3 is 15 amino acids. The CDR3 bases are TGTGCCAGCAGGTCCGGGACGCTTGGAAGCACTGAAGCTTTCTTT. Amino acid sequence: CASRSGTLGSTEAFF.

This sequence joins TRBV7-8 and TRBJ1-1; D gene uncertain. Trimming took 5 bases from V and 4 from J, leaving 17 bases between them. The CDR3 runs to 15 residues. CDR1 is SGHVS, CDR2 FQNEAQ, per germline. For the CDR3, the DNA is TGTGCCAGCAGCCCAATGCGGGGAAAGGCCACTGAAGCTTTCTTT. This encodes CASSPMRGKATEAFF.

V gene TRBV18 combines with J gene TRBJ2-7; perhaps TRBD2 as D (6 bases). The germline CDR1 and CDR2 sequences are KGHSH and LQKENI. V lost 2 bases and J lost 0, with 11 bases in between. This CDR3 has 15 amino acids. CDR3 protein: CASSPTGSFSYEQYF. Written as DNA, the CDR3 is TGTGCCAGCTCACCAACCGGGAGCTTCTCCTACGAGCAGTACTTC.

The chain uses TRBV5-1 and TRBJ2-3, with 9 bases aligning to TRBD1. The germline gives CDR1 SGHRS, CDR2 YFSETQ. This CDR3 is 16 amino acids long. V was pared by 1 base and J by 2 bases, with 5 bases of the junction left unmatched. The DNA of the CDR3 is TGCGCCAGCAGCTTGTTGGGACAGGGTTCCACAGATACGCAGTATTTT. Amino acids: CASSLLGQGSTDTQYF.